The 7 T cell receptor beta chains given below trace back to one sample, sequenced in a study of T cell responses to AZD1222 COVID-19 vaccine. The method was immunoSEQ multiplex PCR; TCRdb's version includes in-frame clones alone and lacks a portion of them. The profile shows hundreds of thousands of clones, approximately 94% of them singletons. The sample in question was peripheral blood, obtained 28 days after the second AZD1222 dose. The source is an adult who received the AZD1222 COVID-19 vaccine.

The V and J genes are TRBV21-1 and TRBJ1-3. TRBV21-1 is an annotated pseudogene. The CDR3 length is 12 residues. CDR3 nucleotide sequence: TGTGCCAGCCGATGCTCTGGAAACACCATATATTTT. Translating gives CASRCSGNTIYF.

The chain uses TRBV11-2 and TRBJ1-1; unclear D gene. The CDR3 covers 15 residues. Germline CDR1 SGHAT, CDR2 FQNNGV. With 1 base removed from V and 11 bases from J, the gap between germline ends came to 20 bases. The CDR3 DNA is TGTGCCAGCAGCTTAGGCGGATCCGGAAGTCCGAGGGCTTTCTTT. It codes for CASSLGGSGSPRAFF.

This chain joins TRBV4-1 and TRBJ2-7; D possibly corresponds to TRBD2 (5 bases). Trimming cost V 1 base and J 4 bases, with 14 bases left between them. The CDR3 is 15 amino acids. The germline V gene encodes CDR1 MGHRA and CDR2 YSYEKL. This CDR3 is CASSQGEGRPYEQYF. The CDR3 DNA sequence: TGCGCCAGCAGCCAAGGAGAGGGAAGGCCTTACGAGCAGTACTTC.

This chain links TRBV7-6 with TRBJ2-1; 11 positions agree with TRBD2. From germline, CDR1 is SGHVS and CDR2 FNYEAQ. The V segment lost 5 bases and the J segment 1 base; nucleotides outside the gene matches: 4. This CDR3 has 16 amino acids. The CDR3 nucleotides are TGTGCCAGCAGCATGGGACTAGCGGTTTCCTACAATGAGCAGTTCTTC. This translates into CASSMGLAVSYNEQFF.

The CDR3 reads CASEGQPFYGYTF. The CDR3 DNA sequence: TGTGCCAGTGAGGGACAGCCATTTTATGGCTACACCTTC. The chain links TRBV19 to TRBJ1-2; 7 bases agree with TRBD1. The CDR3 runs 13 residues. With V trimmed by 8 bases and J by 5 bases, 8 bases remained unmatched. Germline V lookup: CDR1 LNHDA, CDR2 SQIVND (reference sequence).

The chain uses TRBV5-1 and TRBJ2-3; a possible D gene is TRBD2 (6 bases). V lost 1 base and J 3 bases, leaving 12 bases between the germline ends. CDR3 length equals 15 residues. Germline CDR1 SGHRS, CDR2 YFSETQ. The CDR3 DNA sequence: TGCGCCAGCAGCTTGACGCGGGGAGCAACAGATACGCAGTATTTT. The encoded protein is CASSLTRGATDTQYF. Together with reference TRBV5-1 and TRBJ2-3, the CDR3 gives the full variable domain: KAGVTQTPRYLIKTRGQQVTLSCSPISGHRSVSWYQQTPGQGLQFLFEYFSETQRNKGNFPGRFSGRQFSNSRSEMNVSTLELGDSALYLCASSLTRGATDTQYFGPGTRLTVL.

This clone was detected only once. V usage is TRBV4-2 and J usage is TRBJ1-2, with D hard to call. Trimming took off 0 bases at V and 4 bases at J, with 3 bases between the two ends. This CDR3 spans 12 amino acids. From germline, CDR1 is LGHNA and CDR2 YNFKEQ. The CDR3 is CASSQESYGYTF. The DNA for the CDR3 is TGTGCCAGCAGCCAAGAGAGCTATGGCTACACCTTC.